This T cell receptor beta chain was found in a study of blood T cell repertoires in COVID-19. Study-wide background: Samples of COVID-19 (acute and convalescent) were obtained from the United States, Italy and Spain. The cDNA or gDNA used as material had been derived from T cells, B-cell-depleted T cells, or PBMCs.

TCRdb's table, derived via immunoSEQ multiplex PCR, lists solely in-frame clones and lacks some. The profile shows approximately 230,000 clones, 70% to 85% of them singletons. The source of this sequence is a woman older than 75 with active or convalescent COVID-19. The sample comprised peripheral blood.

The CDR3 DNA reads TGTGCCACCAGCAGAGAGGCGGATGTGGGTTTATCGACCCAGTACTTC. Residues: CATSREADVGLSTQYF. The V and J genes are TRBV15 and TRBJ2-5; D is uncertain. V was cut by 0 bases and J by 7 bases, with 18 bases left in between. CDR3 length: 16 amino acids. Germline CDR1 and CDR2: LNHNV and YYDKDF (reference sequence).